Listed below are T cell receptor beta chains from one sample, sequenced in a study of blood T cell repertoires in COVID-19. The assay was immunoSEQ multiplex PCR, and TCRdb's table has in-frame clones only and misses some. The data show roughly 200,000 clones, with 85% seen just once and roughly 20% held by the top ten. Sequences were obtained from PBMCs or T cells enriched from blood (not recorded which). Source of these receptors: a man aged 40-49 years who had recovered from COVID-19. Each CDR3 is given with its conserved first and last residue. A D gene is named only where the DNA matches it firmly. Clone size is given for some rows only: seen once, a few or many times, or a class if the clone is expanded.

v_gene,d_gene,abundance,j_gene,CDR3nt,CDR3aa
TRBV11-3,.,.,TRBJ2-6,TGTGCTGTAGCGGAGGGCTCTGGGGCCAACGTCCTGACTTTC,CAVAEGSGANVLTF
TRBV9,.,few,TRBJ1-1,TGTGCCAGCAGCGTAGGGGAGGACGGCACTGAAGCTTTCTTT,CASSVGEDGTEAFF
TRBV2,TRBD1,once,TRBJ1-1,TGTGCCAGCAGCGATAACCGAGGGACAGGGGGTGACACTGAAGCTTTCTTT,CASSDNRGTGGDTEAFF
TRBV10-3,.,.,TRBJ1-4,TGTGCCATCAGTGAATTGGGGGGTAATGAAAAACTGTTTTTT,CAISELGGNEKLFF
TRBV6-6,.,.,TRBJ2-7,TGTGCCAGCAGTTCAACCCCTGACAGTTACTACGAGCAGTACTTC,CASSSTPDSYYEQYF
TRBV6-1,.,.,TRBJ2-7,TGTGCCAGCAGTGAAGCGGGACTCACCTACGAGCAGTACTTC,CASSEAGLTYEQYF
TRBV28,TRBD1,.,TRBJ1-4,TGTGCCAGCAGTTTTCGGGACAGGGCTGAAAAACTGTTTTTT,CASSFRDRAEKLFF
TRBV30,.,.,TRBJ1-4,TGTGCCTGGATGGAGCGGGGGGGCGTTAATGAAAAACTGTTTTTT,CAWMERGGVNEKLFF
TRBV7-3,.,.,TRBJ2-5,TGTGCCAGCAGCCCGGGTCAGCAAGAGACCCAGTACTTC,CASSPGQQETQYF
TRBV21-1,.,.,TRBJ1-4,TGTGCCAGCAGCACCCGCCTAGGAGGGGCAACTAATGAAAAACTGTTTTTT,CASSTRLGGATNEKLFF
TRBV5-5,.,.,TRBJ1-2,TGTGCCAGCAGTCTGACGGAGAACTATGGCTACACCTTC,CASSLTENYGYTF
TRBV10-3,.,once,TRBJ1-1,TGTGCCATCAGTGAGTCCAGGGGCAACACTGAAGCTTTCTTT,CAISESRGNTEAFF
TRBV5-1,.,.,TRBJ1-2,TGCGCCAGCAGCTTGGCCGCAGGGGCAGGGCCGCTCTATGGCTACACCTTC,CASSLAAGAGPLYGYTF
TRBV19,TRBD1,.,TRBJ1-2,TGTGCCAGTATCGACAGGGCCCGGGGAAACTATGGCTACACCTTC,CASIDRARGNYGYTF
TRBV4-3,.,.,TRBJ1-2,TGCGCCAGCAGCCAAGAAGGCGGAACCTACTATGGCTACACCTTC,CASSQEGGTYYGYTF
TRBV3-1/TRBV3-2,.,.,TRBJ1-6,TGTGCCAGCAGCCCGGACAGTAATTCACCCCTCCACTTT,CASSPDSNSPLHF
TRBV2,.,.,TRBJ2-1,TGTGCCAGCCCAGAACAGGGATACAATGAGCAGTTCTTC,CASPEQGYNEQFF
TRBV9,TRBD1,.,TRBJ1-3,TGTGCCAGCACCAGGGGGGACGGGGGAACTGGAAACACCATATATTTT,CASTRGDGGTGNTIYF
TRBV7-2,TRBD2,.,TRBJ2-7,TGTGCCAGCAGCGCCCGGACTAGCGGAATCTACGAGCAGTACTTC,CASSARTSGIYEQYF
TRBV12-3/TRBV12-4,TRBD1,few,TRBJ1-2,TGTGCCAGCATCCCCGGCAGGGGGCAAGGCTACACCTTC,CASIPGRGQGYTF
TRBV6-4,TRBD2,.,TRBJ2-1,TGTGCCAGCAGTGTAACTAGCGGAATCTCCTACAATGAGCAGTTCTTC,CASSVTSGISYNEQFF
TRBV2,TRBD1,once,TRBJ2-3,TGTGCCAGCAGTGAAACAGGGGGGTTTGCAGATACGCAGTATTTT,CASSETGGFADTQYF
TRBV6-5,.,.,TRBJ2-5,TGTGCCAGCAGTTACTCGTCCACTGCCGAGACCCAGTACTTC,CASSYSSTAETQYF
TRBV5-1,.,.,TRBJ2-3,TGCGCCAGCAGCCCGGGGGGCCAGGGTAACGCAGATACGCAGTATTTT,CASSPGGQGNADTQYF
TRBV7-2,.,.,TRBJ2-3,TGTGCCAGCAGTAGCTTCTCACGGGTTCAAGGAACGCAGTATTTT,CASSSFSRVQGTQYF
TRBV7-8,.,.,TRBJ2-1,TGTGCCAGCAGCTTAATCCCGGAGTTAGGCTACAATGAGCAGTTCTTC,CASSLIPELGYNEQFF
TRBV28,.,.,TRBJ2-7,TGTGCCAGCAGCCGCCGGACAAAGATCGAGCAGTACTTC,CASSRRTKIEQYF
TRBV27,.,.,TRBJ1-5,TGTGCCAGCAGTTCAGGGTTGGGCAATCAGCCCCAGCATTTT,CASSSGLGNQPQHF
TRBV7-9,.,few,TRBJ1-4,TGTGCCAGCAGCCGCTGGGAGGCGACTAATGAAAAACTGTTTTTT,CASSRWEATNEKLFF
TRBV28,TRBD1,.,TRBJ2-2,TGTGCCAGCAGGGATCCCGGGACAGGAACGAACACCGGGGAGCTGTTTTTT,CASRDPGTGTNTGELFF
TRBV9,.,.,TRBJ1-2,TGTGCCAGCAGCGGGAGACAGGCAAACTATGGCTACACCTTC,CASSGRQANYGYTF
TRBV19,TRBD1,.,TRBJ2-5,TGTGCCAGTAGACCCGGGACAGGGCCCCGAGAGACCCAGTACTTC,CASRPGTGPRETQYF
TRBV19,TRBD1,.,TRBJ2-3,TGTGCCAGTAGTCCGATCACAGGGGTAGTCACAGATACGCAGTATTTT,CASSPITGVVTDTQYF
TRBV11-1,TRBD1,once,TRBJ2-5,TGTGCCAGCAGCTTAGCAGGGACAGGTGCCGAGACCCAGTACTTC,CASSLAGTGAETQYF
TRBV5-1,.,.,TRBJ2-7,TGCGCCAGCAGCTCCCAACTAGCTATCTACGAGCAGTACTTC,CASSSQLAIYEQYF
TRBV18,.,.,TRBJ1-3,TGTGCCAGCGGAGGACAGTCTGGAAACACCATATATTTT,CASGGQSGNTIYF
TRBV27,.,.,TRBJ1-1,TGTGCCAGCAGTCCCCACGACAACAGGGTATTCGCTGAAGCTTTCTTT,CASSPHDNRVFAEAFF
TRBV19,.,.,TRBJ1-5,TGTGCCAGTAGTATAGCTAGGGGCAGGCAGCCCCAGCATTTT,CASSIARGRQPQHF
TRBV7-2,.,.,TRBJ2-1,TGTGCCAGCAGCTTAGTTGTCACCCGAAATAGCTACAATGAGCAGTTCTTC,CASSLVVTRNSYNEQFF
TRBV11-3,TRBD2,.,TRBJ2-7,TGTGCCAGCGGGGGGGACTACGAGCAGTACTTC,CASGGDYEQYF
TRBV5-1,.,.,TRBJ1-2,TGCGCCAGCAGGCCCGAGAGGGATGGCTACACCTTC,CASRPERDGYTF
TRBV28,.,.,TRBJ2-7,TGTGCCAGCTGTTCACCTCGACAGTACGAGCAGTACTTC,CASCSPRQYEQYF
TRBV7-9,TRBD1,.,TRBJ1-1,TGTGCCAGCAGCGAGGGGGCTTTCACTGAAGCTTTCTTT,CASSEGAFTEAFF
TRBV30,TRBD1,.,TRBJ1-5,TGTGCTTTCTGGGACAGGGATCTTTCTCAGCCCCAGCATTTT,CAFWDRDLSQPQHF
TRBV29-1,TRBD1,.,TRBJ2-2,TGCAGCGTGGGGGGACAGGGGAACACCGGGGAGCTGTTTTTT,CSVGGQGNTGELFF
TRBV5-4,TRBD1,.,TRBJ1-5,TGTGCCAGCAGCCTTCCTACAGGGGGCCTACGCCAGCCCCAGCATTTT,CASSLPTGGLRQPQHF
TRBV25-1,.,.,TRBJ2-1,TGTGCCAGCAGTGTCGGGGGGCACTACAATGAGCAGTTCTTC,CASSVGGHYNEQFF
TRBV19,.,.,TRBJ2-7,TGTGCCAGTAGTATAGGGGTTCCAGGGGCTTACGAGCAGTACTTC,CASSIGVPGAYEQYF
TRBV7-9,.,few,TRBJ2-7,TGTGCCAGCAGCCCGCAGGGGAACGGGTTCTACGAGCAGTACTTC,CASSPQGNGFYEQYF
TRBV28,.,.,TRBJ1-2,TGTGCCAGCAGTCCCGGCGGTCTGCACTATGGCTACACCTTC,CASSPGGLHYGYTF
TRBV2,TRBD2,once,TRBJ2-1,TGTGCCAGCAGTGGTCTAGCGGGAGGTTTTAATGAGCAGTTCTTC,CASSGLAGGFNEQFF
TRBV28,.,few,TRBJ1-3,TGTGCCAGCAGCCTTAACAGTCAGGGAGGAAACACCATATATTTT,CASSLNSQGGNTIYF
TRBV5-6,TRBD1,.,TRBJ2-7,TGTGCCAGCAGCGCGACAGGGGAATCCTACGAGCAGTACTTC,CASSATGESYEQYF
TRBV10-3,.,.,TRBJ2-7,TGTGCCATCAGTGAGGAAAAGACGGGGATCTACGAGCAGTACTTC,CAISEEKTGIYEQYF
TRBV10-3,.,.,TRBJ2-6,TGTGCCATCAGTCCAGGGGACTACTCTGGGGCCAACGTCCTGACTTTC,CAISPGDYSGANVLTF